A single sample is the source of the 2 T cell receptor beta chains below, sequenced in a study of regulatory T cells in long-lasting Graves disease. Sequencing libraries for TCR beta were prepared with iRepertoire HTBI primers and Arm-PCR of CDR3 regions. TCRdb re-analysed the multiplex PCR reads in MiXCR, keeping a single row per CDR3 protein. Here the sample spans 350,000 to 500,000 distinct CDR3 sequences, less than 15% being singletons. Time point given: newly diagnosed GD, antithyroid drugs for less than 3 months. Extracted PBMC RNA gave rise to the TCR library. The sample also formed part of further work on T cells in Graves' hyperthyroidism and ophthalmopathy.

Sequencing used peripheral blood mononuclear cells (PBMCs), obtained at new diagnosis, from a patient treated with antithyroid drugs. The receptors originated from a woman between 45 and 65 years old with Graves disease.

In this sample, this clonotype turned up many times. The genes are TRBV2 and TRBJ1-2; 8 positions agree with TRBD1. The CDR3 length is 15 residues. J lost 0 bases, V lost 7 bases, and 7 bases had no gene match. Germline assignment: CDR1 SNHLY and CDR2 FYNNEI. Here the CDR3 reads CASIRTGQANYGYTF. CDR3 bases: TGTGCCAGCATTAGGACAGGGCAAGCTAACTATGGCTACACCTTC.

This clonotype was observed many times. The V and J genes are TRBV20-1 and TRBJ2-3; D not resolved. Germline CDR1 DFQATT, CDR2 SNEGSKA (reference sequence). V was pared by 6 bases and J by 8 bases, with 18 bases between. The CDR3 spans 13 residues. The CDR3 spells CSARSDVTGTQYF. Written as DNA, the CDR3 is TGCAGTGCCAGATCCGACGTGACTGGTACGCAGTATTTT.